The sequence of this T cell receptor (beta chain) was determined in a study of T cell responses to AZD1222 COVID-19 vaccine. Produced via immunoSEQ multiplex PCR; TCRdb's table is partial and in-frame only. Of some 78,000 clones detected, 83% appear once; the ten largest clones hold 1.3%. V was cut by 7 bases and J by 7 bases, with 17 bases left in between. The CDR3 totals 14 residues. Germline V gene data show CDR1 as SGHRS and CDR2 as YFSETQ. The gene calls are TRBV5-1 and TRBJ2-2; D may match TRBD1 or TRBD2 (6 bases each). This receptor was taken from an adult who received the AZD1222 COVID-19 vaccine. The sequenced sample was peripheral blood, obtained 28 days after the second AZD1222 dose. The CDR3 bases are TGCGCCAGCCGATTCGGGGGCGCGATCGGGGAGCTGTTTTTT. This codes for CASRFGGAIGELFF.